This TCR beta chain was documented in a study of cytomegalovirus exposure and HLA in healthy donors. From germline, CDR1 is MDHEN and CDR2 SYDVKM. V was shortened by 6 bases and J by 6 bases, with 9 bases between the two germline ends. The CDR3 runs 11 residues. In the PCR, 60 Vbeta and 13 Jbeta primers were used. The assay was immunoSEQ multiplex PCR, and TCRdb's table has in-frame clones only and misses some. The sample records roughly 130,000 clones, roughly 80% being singletons. The sequenced material came from PBMCs. The receptor was derived from a man aged 25 to 40 in good health and CMV-seronegative. This chain joins TRBV28 and TRBJ2-7; a weak D match, TRBD1 (5 bases). CDR3 residues: CASSTGPEQYF. DNA for the CDR3: TGTGCCAGCAGCACAGGCCCCGAGCAGTACTTC.